This T cell receptor (beta chain) was documented in a study of blood T cell repertoires in COVID-19. Profiling relied on immunoSEQ multiplex PCR, and the TCRdb table lists in-frame clones only, not all of them. The sample contains some 490,000 clones, approximately 83% of which appear only once. V lost 4 bases and J lost 1; bases outside the gene matches: 4. This CDR3 is 14 amino acids long. Per the germline V gene, CDR1 is SGHRS and CDR2 is YFSETQ. Sequencing used peripheral blood. The chain links TRBV5-1 to TRBJ2-5; TRBD1 matches at 7 bases. The sequence was collected from a human donor in a cohort sampled during active COVID-19. The CDR3 loop is CASSQPGGQETQYF. CDR3 DNA sequence: TGCGCCAGCAGCCAGCCAGGGGGCCAAGAGACCCAGTACTTC.